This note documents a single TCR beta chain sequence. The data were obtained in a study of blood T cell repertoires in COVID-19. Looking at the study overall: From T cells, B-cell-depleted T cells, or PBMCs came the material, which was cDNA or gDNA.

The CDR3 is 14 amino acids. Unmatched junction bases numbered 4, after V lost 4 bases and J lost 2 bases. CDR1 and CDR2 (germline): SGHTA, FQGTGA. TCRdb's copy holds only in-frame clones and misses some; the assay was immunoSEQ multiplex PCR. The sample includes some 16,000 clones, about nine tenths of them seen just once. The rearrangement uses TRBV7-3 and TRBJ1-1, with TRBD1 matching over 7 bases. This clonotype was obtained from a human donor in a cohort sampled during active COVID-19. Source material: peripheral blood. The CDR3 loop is CASSSQGGNTEAFF. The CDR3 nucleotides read TGTGCCAGCAGCTCCCAGGGGGGTAACACTGAAGCTTTCTTT.